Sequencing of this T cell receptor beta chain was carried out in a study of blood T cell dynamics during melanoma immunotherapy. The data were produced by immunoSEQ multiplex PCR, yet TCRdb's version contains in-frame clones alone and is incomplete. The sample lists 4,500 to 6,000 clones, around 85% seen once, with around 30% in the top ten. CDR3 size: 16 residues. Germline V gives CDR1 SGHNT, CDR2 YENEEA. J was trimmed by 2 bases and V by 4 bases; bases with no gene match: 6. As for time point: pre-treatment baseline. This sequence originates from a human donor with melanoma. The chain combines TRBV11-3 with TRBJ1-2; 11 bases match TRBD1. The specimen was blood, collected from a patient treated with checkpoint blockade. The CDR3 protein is CASSSRWTGGNYGYTF. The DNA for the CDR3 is TGTGCCAGCAGCTCCCGGTGGACAGGGGGCAACTATGGCTACACCTTC.